What follows is one T cell receptor (beta chain) and its context. The data stem from a study of blood T cell repertoires in COVID-19. Study context: Acute and convalescent COVID-19 specimens originated in the United States, Italy and Spain. From T cells, B-cell-depleted T cells, or PBMCs came the material, which was cDNA or gDNA.

With V trimmed by 0 bases and J by 7 bases, 4 bases remained unmatched. Per germline, CDR1 MNHNS and CDR2 SASEGT. CDR3 length: 15 amino acids. Profiling relied on immunoSEQ multiplex PCR, and the TCRdb table lists in-frame clones only, not all of them. The sample consists of some 240,000 clones, more than 75% of them appearing once. The sequence was collected from a woman between 55 and 75 years old with active or convalescent COVID-19. The chain joins TRBV6-1 to TRBJ1-5, with 9 bases that match TRBD1. The sequenced sample consisted of peripheral blood. The CDR3 reads CASSEAGQGLQPQHF. The CDR3 coding sequence is TGTGCCAGCAGTGAAGCGGGACAGGGCTTACAGCCCCAGCATTTT.